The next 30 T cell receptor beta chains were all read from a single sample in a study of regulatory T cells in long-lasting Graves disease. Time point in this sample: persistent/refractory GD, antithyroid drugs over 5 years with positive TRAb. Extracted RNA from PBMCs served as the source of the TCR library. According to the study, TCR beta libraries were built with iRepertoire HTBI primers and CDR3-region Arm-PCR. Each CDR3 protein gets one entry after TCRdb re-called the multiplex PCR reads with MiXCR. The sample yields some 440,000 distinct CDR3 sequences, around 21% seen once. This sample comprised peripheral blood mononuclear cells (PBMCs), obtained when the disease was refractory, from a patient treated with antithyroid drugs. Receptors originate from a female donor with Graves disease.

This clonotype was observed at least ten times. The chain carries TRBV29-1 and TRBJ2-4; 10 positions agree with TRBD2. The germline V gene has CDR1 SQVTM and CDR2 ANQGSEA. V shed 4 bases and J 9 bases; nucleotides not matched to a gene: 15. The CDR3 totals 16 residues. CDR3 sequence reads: CSVGRRLAGDRFIQYF. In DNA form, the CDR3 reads TGCAGCGTTGGAAGGAGGCTAGCGGGAGATCGGTTCATTCAGTACTTC. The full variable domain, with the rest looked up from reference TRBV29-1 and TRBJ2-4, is SAVISQKPSRDICQRGTSLTIQCQVDSQVTMMFWYRQQPGQSLTLIATANQGSEATYESGFVIDKFPISRPNLTFSTLTVSNMSPEDSSIYLCSVGRRLAGDRFIQYFGAGTRLSVL.

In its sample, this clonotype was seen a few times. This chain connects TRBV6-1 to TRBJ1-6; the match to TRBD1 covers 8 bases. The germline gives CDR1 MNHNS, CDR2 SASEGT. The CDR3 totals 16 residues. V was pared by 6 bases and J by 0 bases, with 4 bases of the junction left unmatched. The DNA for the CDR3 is TGTGCCAGCAGGACAGGGGACCCCTCCTATAATTCACCCCTCCACTTT. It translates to CASRTGDPSYNSPLHF.

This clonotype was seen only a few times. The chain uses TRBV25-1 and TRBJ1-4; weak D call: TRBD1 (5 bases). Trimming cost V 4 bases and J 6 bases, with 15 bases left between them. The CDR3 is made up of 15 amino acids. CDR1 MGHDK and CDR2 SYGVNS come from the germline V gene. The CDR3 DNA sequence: TGTGCCAGCAGTGGAGGGGCCAGCGTCTATGAAAAACTGTTTTTT. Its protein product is CASSGGASVYEKLFF. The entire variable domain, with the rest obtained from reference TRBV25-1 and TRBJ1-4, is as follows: EADIYQTPRYLVIGTGKKITLECSQTMGHDKMYWYQQDPGMELHLIHYSYGVNSTEKGDLSSESTVSRIRTEHFPLTLESARPSHTSQYLCASSGGASVYEKLFFGSGTQLSVL.

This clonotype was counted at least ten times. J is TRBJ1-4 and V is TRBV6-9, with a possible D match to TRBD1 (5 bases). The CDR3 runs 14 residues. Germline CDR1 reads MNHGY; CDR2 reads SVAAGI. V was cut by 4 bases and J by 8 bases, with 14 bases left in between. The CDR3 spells CASSSHTGREKLFF. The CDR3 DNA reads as TGTGCCAGCAGTTCGCATACGGGGCGGGAAAAACTGTTTTTT.

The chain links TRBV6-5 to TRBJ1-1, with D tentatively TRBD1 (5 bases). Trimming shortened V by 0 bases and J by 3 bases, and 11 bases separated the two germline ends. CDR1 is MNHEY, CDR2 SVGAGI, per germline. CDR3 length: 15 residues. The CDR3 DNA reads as TGTGCCAGCAGTTACTCGGGGGTCGTGTACACTGAAGCTTTCTTT. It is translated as CASSYSGVVYTEAFF.

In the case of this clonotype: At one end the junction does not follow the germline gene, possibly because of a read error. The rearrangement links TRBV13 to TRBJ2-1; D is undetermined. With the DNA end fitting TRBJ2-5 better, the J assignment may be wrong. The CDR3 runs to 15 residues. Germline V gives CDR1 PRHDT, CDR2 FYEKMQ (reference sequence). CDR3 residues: CASSLGLGSQGTQYF. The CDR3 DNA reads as TGTGCCAGCAGCTTAGGCTTAGGTTCTCAAGGGACCCAGTACTTC.

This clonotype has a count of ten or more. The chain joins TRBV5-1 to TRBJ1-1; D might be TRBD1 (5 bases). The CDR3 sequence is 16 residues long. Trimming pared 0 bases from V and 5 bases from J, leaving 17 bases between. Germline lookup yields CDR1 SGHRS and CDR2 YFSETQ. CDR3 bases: TGCGCCAGCAGCTTGGGACCGGGGACGAGAGGAACTGAAGCTTTCTTT. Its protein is CASSLGPGTRGTEAFF.

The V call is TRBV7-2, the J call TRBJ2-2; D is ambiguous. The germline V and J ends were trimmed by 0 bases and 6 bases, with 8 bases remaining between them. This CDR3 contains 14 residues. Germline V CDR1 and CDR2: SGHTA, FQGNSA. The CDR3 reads CASSLAPFSGELFF. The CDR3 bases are TGTGCCAGCAGCTTAGCTCCGTTCTCCGGGGAGCTGTTTTTT.

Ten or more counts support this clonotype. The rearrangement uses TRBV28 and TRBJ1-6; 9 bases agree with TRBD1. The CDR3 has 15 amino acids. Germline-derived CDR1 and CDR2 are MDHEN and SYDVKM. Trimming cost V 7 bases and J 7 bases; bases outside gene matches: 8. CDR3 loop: CASTVAGTGNSPLHF. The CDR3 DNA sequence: TGTGCCAGCACCGTTGCCGGGACAGGGAATTCACCCCTCCACTTT.

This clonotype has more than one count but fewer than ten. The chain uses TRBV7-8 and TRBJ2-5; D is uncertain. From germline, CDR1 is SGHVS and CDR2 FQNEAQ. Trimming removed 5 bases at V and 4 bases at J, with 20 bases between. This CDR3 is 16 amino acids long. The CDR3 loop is CASSHLGLQRIETQYF. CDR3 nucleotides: TGTGCCAGCAGCCACCTCGGGTTGCAGCGAATAGAGACCCAGTACTTC.

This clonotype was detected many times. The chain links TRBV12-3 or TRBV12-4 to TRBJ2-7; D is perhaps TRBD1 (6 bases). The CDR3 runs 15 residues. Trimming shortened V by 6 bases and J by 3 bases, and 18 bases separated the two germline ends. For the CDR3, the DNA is TGTGCCAGCAGCCACCCAGGGGACACTTACTACGAGCAGTACTTC. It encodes CASSHPGDTYYEQYF.

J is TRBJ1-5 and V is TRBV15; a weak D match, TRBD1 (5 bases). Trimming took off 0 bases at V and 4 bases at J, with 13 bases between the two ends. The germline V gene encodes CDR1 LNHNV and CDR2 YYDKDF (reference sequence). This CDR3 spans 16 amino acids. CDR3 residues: CATSREGQGNNQPQHF. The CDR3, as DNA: TGTGCCACCAGCAGAGAGGGGCAAGGAAATAATCAGCCCCAGCATTTT.

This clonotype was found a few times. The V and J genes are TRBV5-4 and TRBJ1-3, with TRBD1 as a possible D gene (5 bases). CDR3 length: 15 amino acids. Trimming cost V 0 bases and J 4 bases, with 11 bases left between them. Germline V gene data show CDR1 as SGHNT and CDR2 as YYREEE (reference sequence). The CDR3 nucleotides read TGTGCCAGCAGCTTGGCAGGGTCCGCCGGAAACACCATATATTTT. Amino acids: CASSLAGSAGNTIYF.

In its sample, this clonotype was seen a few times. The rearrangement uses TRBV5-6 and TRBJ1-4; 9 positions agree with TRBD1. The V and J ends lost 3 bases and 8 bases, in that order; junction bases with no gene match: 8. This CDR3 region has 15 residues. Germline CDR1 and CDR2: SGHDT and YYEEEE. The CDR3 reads CASSYFGTGFEKLFF. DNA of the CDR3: TGTGCCAGCAGCTATTTCGGGACAGGGTTCGAAAAACTGTTTTTT.

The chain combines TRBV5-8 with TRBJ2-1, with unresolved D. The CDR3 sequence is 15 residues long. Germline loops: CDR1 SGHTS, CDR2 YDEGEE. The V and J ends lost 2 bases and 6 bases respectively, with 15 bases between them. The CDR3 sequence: CASSFFRLFGNEQFF. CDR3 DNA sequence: TGTGCCAGCAGCTTCTTCCGGCTCTTCGGCAATGAGCAGTTCTTC.

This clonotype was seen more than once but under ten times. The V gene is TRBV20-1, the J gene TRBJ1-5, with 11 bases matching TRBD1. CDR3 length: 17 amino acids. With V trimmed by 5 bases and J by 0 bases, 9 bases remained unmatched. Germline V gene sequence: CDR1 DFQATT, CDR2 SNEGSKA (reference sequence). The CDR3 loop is CSARRDRGGYSNQPQHF. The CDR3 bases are TGCAGTGCTCGCCGGGACAGGGGGGGGTATAGCAATCAGCCCCAGCATTTT.

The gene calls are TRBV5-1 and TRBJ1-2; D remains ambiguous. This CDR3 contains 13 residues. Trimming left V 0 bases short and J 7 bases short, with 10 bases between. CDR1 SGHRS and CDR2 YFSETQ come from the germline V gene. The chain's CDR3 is CASSLGRGGGYTF. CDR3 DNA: TGCGCCAGCAGCTTGGGGCGGGGAGGTGGCTACACCTTC.

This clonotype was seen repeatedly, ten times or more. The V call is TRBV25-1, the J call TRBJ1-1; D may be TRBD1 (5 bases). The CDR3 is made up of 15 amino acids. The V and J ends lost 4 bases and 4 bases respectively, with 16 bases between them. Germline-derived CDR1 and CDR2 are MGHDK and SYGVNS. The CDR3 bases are TGTGCCAGCAGTGCGGGGTTCGGTAGGGGCACTGAAGCTTTCTTT. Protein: CASSAGFGRGTEAFF.

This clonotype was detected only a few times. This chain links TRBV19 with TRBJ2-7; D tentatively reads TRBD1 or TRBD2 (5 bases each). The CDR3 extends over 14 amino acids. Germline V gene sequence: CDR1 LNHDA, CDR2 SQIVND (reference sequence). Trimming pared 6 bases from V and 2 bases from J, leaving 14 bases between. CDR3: CASSTGAGTYEQYF. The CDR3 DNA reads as TGTGCCAGTAGCACCGGGGCAGGCACCTACGAGCAGTACTTC.

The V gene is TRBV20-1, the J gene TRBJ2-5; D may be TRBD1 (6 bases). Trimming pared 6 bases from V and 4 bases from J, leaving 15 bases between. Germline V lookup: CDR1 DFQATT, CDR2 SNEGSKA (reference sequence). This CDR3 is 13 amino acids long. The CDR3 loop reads CSADSPPRETQYF. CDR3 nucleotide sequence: TGCAGTGCGGACAGCCCCCCAAGAGAGACCCAGTACTTC.

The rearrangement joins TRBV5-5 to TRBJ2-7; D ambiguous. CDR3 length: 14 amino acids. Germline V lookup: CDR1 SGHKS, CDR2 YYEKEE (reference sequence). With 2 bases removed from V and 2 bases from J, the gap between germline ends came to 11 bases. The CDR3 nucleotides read TGTGCCAGCAGCTTACTGCCGGGCGCCTACGAGCAGTACTTC. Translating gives CASSLLPGAYEQYF.

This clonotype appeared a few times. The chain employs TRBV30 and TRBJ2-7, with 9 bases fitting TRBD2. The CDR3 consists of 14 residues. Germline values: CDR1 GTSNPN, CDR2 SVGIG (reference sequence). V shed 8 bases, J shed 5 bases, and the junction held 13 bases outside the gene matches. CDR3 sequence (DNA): TGTGCCAACGGATTAGCGGGAGTAATGGACGAGCAGTACTTC. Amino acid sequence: CANGLAGVMDEQYF. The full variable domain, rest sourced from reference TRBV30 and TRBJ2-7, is SQTIHQWPATLVQPVGSPLSLECTVEGTSNPNLYWYRQAAGRGLQLLFYSVGIGQISSEVPQNLSASRPQDRQFILSSKKLLLSDSGFYLCANGLAGVMDEQYFGPGTRLTVT.

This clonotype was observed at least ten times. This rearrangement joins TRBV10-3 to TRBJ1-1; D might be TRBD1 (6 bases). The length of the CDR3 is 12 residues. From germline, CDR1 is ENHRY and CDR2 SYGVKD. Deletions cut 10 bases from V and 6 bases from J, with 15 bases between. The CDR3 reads CATRRGDPEAFF. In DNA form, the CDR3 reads TGTGCCACCCGCAGGGGTGATCCTGAAGCTTTCTTT.

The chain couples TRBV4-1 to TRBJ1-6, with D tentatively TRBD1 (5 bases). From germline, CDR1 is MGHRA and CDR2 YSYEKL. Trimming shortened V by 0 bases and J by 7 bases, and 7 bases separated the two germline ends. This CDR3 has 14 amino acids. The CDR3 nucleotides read TGCGCCAGCAGCCAAGAGACAGCAAATTCACCCCTCCACTTT. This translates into CASSQETANSPLHF.

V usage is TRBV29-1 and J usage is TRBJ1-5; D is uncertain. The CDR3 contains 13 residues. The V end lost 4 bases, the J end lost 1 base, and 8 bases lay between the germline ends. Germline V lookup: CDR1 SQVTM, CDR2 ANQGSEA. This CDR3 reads CSVAHSSNQPQHF. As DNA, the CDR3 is TGCAGCGTTGCCCACAGCAGCAATCAGCCCCAGCATTTT.

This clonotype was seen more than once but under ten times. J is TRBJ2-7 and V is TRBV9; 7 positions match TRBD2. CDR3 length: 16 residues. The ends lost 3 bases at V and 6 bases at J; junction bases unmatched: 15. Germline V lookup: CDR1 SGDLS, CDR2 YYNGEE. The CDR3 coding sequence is TGTGCCAGCAGCGAGGGCCCGAGTAGTGGGAGGGCCGAGCAGTACTTC. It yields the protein CASSEGPSSGRAEQYF.

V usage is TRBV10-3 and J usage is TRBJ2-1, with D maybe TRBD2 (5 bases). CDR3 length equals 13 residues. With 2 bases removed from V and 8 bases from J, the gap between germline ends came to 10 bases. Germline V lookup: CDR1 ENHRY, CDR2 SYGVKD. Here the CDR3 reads CAISERGSDEQFF. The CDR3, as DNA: TGTGCCATCAGTGAGCGGGGAAGCGATGAGCAGTTCTTC.

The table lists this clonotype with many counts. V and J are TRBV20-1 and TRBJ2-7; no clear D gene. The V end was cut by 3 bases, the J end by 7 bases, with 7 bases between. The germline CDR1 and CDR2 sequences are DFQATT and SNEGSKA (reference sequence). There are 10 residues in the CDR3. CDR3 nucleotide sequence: TGCAGTGCTAGTTTAGGGGAGCAGTACTTC. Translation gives CSASLGEQYF.

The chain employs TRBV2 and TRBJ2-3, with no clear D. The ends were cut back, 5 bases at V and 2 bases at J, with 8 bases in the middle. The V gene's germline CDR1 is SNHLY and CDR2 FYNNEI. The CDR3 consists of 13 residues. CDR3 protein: CASSRRITDTQYF. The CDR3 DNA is TGTGCCAGCAGTCGCCGCATCACAGATACGCAGTATTTT.

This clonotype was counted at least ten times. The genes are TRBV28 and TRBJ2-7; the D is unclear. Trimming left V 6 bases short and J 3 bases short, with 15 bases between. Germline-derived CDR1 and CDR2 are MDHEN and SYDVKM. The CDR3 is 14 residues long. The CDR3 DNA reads TGTGCCAGCAGCCCCTGGGCTCCCAACTACGAGCAGTACTTC. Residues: CASSPWAPNYEQYF. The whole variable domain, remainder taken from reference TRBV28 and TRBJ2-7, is DVKVTQSSRYLVKRTGEKVFLECVQDMDHENMFWYRQDPGLGLRLIYFSYDVKMKEKGDIPEGYSVSREKKERFSLILESASTNQTSMYLCASSPWAPNYEQYFGPGTRLTVT.